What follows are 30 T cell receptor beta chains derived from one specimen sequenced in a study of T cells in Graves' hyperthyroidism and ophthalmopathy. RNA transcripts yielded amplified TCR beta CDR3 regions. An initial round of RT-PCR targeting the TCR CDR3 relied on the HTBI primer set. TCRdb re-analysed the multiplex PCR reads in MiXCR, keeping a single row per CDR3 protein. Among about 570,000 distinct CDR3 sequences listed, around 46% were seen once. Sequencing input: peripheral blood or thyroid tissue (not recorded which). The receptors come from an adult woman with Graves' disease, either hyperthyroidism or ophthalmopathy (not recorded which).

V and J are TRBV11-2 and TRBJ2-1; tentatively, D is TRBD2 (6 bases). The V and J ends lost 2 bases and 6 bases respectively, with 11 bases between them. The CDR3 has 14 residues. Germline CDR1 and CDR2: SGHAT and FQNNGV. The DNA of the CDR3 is TGTGCCAGCAGCTTATTACGGGACTTCAATGAGCAGTTCTTC. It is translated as CASSLLRDFNEQFF.

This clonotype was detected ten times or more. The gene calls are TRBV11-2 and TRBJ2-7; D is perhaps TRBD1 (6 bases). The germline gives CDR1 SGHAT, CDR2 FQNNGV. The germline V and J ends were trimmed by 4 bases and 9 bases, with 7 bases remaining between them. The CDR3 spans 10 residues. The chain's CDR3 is CASSSGVQYF. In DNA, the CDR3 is TGTGCCAGCAGCTCAGGGGTGCAGTACTTC.

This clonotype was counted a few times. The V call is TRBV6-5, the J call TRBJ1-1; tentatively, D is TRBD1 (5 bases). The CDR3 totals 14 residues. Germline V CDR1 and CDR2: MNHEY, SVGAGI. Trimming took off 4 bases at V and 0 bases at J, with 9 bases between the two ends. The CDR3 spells CASSSDSMNTEAFF. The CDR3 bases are TGTGCCAGCAGTTCCGACAGCATGAACACTGAAGCTTTCTTT.

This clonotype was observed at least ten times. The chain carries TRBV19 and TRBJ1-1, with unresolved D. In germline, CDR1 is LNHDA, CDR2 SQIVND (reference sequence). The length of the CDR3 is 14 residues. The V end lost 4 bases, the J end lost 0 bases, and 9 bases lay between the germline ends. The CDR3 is CASSTHTMNTEAFF. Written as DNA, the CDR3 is TGTGCCAGTAGTACTCACACCATGAACACTGAAGCTTTCTTT.

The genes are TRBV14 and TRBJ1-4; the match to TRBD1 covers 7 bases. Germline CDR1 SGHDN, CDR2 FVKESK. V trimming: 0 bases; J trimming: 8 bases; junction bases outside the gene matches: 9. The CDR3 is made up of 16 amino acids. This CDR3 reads CASSQETEGASEKLFF. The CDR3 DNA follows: TGTGCCAGCAGCCAAGAAACCGAGGGGGCCTCGGAAAAACTGTTTTTT.

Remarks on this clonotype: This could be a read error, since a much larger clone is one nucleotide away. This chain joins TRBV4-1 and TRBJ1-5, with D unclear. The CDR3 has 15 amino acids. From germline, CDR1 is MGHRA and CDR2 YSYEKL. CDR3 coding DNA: TGCGCCAGCAGGCAAGGATGGGGAGATAATCAGCCCCAGCATTTT. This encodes CASRQGWGDNQPQHF.

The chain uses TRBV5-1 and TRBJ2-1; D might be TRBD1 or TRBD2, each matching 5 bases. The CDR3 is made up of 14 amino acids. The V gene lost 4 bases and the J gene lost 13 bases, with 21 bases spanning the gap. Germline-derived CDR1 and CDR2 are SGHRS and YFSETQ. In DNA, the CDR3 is TGCGCCAGCAGCGGGGGACCAAGCCCTACCGTACAGTTCTTC. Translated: CASSGGPSPTVQFF.

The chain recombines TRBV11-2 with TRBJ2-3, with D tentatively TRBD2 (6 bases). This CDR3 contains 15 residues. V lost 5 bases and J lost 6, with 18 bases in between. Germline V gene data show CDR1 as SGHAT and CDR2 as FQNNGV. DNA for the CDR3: TGTGCCAGCAGCGCCTCGCTAGCGCTTGCGGATACGCAGTATTTT. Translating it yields CASSASLALADTQYF. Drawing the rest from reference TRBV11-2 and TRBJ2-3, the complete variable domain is EAGVAQSPRYKIIEKRQSVAFWCNPISGHATLYWYQQILGQGPKLLIQFQNNGVVDDSQLPKDRFSAERLKGVDSTLKIQPAKLEDSAVYLCASSASLALADTQYFGPGTRLTVL.

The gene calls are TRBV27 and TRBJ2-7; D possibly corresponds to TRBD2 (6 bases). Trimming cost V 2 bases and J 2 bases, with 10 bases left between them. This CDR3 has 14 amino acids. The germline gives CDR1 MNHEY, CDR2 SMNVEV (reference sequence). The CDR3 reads CASSLIGSTYEQYF. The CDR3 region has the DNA TGTGCCAGCAGTTTAATCGGGAGCACCTACGAGCAGTACTTC.

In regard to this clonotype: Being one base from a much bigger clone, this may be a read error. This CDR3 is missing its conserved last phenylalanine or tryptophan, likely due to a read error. This CDR3 is CASSILTDRGYEQYL. The CDR3 DNA follows: TGTGCCAGTAGTATATTAACAGATCGGGGATACGAGCAGTACCTC. The rearrangement uses TRBV19 and TRBJ2-7, with D possibly matching TRBD2 (5 bases). Trimming stripped 2 bases from V and 4 bases from J, with 15 bases between. The CDR3 has 15 residues. CDR1 is LNHDA, CDR2 SQIVND, per germline (reference sequence).

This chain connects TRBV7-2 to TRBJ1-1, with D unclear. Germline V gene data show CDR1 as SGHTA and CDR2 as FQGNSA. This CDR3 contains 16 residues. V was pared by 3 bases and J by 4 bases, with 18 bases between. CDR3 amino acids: CASSFRRRRTSTEAFF. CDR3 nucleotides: TGTGCCAGCAGCTTTCGCCGACGCCGGACCTCCACTGAAGCTTTCTTT.

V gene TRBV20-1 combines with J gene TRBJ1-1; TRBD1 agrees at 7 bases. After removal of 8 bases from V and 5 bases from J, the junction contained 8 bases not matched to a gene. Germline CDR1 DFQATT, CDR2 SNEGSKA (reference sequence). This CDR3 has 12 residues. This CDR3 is CSHRGLETEAFF. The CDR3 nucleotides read TGCAGTCACAGGGGACTAGAAACTGAAGCTTTCTTT.

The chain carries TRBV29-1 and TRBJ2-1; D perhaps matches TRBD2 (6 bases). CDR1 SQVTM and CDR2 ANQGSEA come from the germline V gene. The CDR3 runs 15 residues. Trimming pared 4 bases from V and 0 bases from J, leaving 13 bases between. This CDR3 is CSVVPAGGSYNEQFF. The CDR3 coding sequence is TGCAGCGTTGTTCCAGCCGGGGGCTCCTACAATGAGCAGTTCTTC.

In DNA form, the CDR3 reads TGTGCCAGCAAGGAAACGGCCACCGGGGAGCTGTTTTTT. It yields the protein CASKETATGELFF. The J gene is TRBJ2-2, the V gene TRBV2; no firm D call. Germline loops: CDR1 SNHLY, CDR2 FYNNEI. This CDR3 is 13 amino acids long. Trimming removed 7 bases at V and 4 bases at J, with 10 bases between.

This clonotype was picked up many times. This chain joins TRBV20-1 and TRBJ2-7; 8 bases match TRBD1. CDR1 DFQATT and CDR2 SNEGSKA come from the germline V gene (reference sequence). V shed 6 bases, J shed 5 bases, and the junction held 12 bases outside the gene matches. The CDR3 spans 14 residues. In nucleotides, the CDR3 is TGCAGTGCCAGAACAGGGGGACGAAACAACGAGCAGTACTTC. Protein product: CSARTGGRNNEQYF.

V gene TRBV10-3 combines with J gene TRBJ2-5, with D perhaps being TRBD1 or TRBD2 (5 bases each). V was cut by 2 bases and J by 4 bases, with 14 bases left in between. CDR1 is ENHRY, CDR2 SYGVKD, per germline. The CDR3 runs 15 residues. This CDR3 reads CAISEEGKLGETQYF. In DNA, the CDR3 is TGTGCCATCAGTGAGGAGGGGAAGTTGGGAGAGACCCAGTACTTC.

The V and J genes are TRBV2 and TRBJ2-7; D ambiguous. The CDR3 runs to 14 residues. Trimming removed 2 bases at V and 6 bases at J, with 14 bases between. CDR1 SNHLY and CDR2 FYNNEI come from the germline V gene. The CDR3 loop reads CASSETDPAPEQYF. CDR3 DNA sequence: TGTGCCAGCAGTGAAACGGATCCGGCTCCCGAGCAGTACTTC.

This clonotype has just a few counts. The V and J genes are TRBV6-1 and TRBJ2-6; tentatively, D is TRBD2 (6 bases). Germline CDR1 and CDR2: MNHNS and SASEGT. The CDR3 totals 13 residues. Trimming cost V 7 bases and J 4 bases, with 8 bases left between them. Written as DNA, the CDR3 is TGTGCCAGCACCGGGGGAGGGGCCAACGTCCTGACTTTC. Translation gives CASTGGGANVLTF.

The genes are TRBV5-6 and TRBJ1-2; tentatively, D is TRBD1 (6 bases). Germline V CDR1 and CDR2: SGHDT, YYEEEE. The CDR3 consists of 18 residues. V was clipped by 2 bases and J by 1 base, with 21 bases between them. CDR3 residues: CASSLVTSGALNNYGYTF. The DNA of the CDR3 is TGTGCCAGCAGCTTAGTCACGTCGGGGGCGCTTAATAACTATGGCTACACCTTC. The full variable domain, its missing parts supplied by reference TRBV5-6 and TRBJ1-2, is DAGVTQSPTHLIKTRGQQVTLRCSPKSGHDTVSWYQQALGQGPQFIFQYYEEEERQRGNFPDRFSGHQFPNYSSELNVNALLLGDSALYLCASSLVTSGALNNYGYTFGSGTRLTVV.

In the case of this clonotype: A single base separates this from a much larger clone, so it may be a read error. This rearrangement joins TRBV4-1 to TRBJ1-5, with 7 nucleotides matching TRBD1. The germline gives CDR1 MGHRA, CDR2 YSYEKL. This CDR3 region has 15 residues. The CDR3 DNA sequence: TGCGCCAGCAGCCAACAGGGGGTTACTAATCAGACCCAGCATTTT. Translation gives CASSQQGVTNQTQHF.

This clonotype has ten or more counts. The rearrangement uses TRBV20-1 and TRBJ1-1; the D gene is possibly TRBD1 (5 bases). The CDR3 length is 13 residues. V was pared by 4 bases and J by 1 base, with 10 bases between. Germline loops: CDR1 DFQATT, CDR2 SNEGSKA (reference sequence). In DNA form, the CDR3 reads TGCAGTGCTATTTCCGGGGCGAACACTGAAGCTTTCTTT. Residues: CSAISGANTEAFF.

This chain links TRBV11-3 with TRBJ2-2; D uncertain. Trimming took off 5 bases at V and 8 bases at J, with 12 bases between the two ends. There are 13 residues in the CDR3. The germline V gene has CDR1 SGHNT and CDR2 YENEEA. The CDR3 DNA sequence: TGTGCCAGCAGCACCGCGCTCACAGGGGAGCTGTTTTTT. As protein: CASSTALTGELFF.

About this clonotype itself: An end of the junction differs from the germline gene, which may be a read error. In nucleotides, the CDR3 is TGTGCCGGCAGTTTCGACAGGGGGCGGGGGGCGGCTTTCTTT. Protein sequence: CAGSFDRGRGAAFF. The genes are TRBV27 and TRBJ1-1; 10 bases map to TRBD1. Looked up from germline, CDR1 is MNHEY and CDR2 is SMNVEV (reference sequence). The CDR3 has 14 residues.

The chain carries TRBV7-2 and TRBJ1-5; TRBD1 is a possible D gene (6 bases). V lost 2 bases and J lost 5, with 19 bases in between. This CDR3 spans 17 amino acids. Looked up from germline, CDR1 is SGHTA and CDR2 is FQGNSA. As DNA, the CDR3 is TGTGCCAGCAGCTTAATGACGAGGGGGGGGCTCGATCAGCCCCAGCATTTT. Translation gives CASSLMTRGGLDQPQHF.

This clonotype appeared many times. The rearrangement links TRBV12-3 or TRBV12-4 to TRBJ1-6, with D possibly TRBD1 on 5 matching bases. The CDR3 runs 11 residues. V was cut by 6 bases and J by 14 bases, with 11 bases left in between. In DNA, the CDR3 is TGTGCCAGCAGCCCCGGAGGGGCCCTCCACTTT. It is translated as CASSPGGALHF.

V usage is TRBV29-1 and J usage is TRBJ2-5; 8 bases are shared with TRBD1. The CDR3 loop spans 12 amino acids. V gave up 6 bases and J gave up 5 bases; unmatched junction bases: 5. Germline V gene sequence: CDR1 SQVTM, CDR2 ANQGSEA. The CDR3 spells CSVQGGLETQYF. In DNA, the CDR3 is TGCAGCGTACAGGGGGGATTGGAGACCCAGTACTTC.

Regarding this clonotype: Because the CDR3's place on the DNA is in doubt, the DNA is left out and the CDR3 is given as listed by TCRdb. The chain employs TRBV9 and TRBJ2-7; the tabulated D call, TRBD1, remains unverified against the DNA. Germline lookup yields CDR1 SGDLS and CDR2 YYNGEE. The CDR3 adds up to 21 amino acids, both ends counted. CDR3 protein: CASSIYLCSVRDRINPYEQYF.

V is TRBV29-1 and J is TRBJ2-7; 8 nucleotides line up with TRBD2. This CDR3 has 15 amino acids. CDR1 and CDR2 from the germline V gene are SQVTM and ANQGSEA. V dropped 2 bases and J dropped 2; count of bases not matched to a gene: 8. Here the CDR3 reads CSVEWPGTSTYEQYF. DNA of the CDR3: TGCAGCGTTGAATGGCCCGGGACTAGTACCTACGAGCAGTACTTC.

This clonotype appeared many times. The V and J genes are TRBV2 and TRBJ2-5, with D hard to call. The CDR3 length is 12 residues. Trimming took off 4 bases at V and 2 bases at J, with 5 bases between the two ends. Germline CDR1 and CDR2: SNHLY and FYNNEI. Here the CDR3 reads CASSVEQETQYF. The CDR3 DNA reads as TGTGCCAGCAGTGTCGAGCAAGAGACCCAGTACTTC.

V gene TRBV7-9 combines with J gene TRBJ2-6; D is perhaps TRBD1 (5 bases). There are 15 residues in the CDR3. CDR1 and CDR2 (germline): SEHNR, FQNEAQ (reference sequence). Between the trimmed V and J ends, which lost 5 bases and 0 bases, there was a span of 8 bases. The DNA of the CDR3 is TGTGCCAGCAGCGCACAGGTCTCTGGGGCCAACGTCCTGACTTTC. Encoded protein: CASSAQVSGANVLTF.